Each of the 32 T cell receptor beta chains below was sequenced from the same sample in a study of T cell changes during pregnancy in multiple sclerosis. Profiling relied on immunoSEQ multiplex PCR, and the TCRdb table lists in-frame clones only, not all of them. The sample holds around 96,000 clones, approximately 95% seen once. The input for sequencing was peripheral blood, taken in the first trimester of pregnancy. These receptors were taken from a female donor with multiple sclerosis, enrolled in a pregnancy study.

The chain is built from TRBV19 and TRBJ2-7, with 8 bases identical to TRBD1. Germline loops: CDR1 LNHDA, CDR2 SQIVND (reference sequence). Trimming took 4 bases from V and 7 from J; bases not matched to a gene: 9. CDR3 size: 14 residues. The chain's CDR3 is CASSSWTGRWEQYF. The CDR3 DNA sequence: TGTGCCAGTAGTAGTTGGACAGGGCGGTGGGAGCAGTACTTC.

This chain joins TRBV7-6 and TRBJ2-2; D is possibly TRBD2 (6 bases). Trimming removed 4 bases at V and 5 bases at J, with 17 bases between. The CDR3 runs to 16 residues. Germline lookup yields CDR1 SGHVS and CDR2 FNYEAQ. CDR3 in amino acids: CASSWGGDGGTGELFF. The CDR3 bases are TGTGCCAGCAGCTGGGGCGGGGACGGGGGTACCGGGGAGCTGTTTTTT. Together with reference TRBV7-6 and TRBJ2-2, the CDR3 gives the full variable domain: GAGVSQSPRYKVTKRGQDVALRCDPISGHVSLYWYRQALGQGPEFLTYFNYEAQQDKSGLPNDRFSAERPEGSISTLTIQRTEQRDSAMYRCASSWGGDGGTGELFFGEGSRLTVL.

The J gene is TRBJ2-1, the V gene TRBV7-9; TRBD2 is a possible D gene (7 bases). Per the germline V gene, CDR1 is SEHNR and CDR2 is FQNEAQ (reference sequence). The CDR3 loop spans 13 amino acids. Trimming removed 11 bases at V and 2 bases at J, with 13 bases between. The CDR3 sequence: CASWGGAYNEQFF. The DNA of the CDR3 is TGTGCCTCCTGGGGGGGCGCCTACAATGAGCAGTTCTTC. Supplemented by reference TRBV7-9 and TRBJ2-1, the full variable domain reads DTGVSQNPRHKITKRGQNVTFRCDPISEHNRLYWYRQTLGQGPEFLTYFQNEAQLEKSRLLSDRFSAERPKGSFSTLEIQRTEQGDSAMYLCASWGGAYNEQFFGPGTRLTVL.

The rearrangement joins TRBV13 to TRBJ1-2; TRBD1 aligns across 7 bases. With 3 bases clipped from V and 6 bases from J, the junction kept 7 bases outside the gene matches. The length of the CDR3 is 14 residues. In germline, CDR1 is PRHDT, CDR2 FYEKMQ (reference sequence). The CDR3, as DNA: TGTGCCAGCAGCTTCGGGACAGTAAAAGATGGCTACACCTTC. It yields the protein CASSFGTVKDGYTF.

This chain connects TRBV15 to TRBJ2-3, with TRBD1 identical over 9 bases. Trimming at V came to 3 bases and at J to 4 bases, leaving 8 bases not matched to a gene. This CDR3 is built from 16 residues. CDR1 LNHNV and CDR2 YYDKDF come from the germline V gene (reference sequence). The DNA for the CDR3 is TGTGCCACCAGCAGTTCGCCCGGGACAGGGCCAGATACGCAGTATTTT. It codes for CATSSSPGTGPDTQYF.

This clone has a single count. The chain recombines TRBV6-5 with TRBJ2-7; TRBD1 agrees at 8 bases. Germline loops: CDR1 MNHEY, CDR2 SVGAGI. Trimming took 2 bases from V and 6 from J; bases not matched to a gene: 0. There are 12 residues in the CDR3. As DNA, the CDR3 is TGTGCCAGCAGTTACACAGGGGGCGAGCAGTACTTC. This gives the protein CASSYTGGEQYF.

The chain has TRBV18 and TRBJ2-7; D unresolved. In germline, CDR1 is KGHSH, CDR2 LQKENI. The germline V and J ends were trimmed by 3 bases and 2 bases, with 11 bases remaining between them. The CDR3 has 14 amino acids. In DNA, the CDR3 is TGTGCCAGCTCACCGGTGAGTTCAACCTACGAGCAGTACTTC. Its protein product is CASSPVSSTYEQYF.

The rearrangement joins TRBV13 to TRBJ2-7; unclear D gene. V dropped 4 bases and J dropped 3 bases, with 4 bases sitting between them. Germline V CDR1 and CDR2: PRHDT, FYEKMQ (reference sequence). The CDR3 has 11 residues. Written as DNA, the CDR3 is TGTGCCAGCAGCTCCCTCTACGAGCAGTACTTC. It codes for CASSSLYEQYF.

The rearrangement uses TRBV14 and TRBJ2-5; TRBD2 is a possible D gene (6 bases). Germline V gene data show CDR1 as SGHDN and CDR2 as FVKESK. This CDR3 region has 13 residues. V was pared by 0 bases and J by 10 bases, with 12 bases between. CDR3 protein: CASSQDLGSGQYF. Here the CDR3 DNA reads TGTGCCAGCAGCCAAGATCTTGGTAGCGGCCAGTACTTC.

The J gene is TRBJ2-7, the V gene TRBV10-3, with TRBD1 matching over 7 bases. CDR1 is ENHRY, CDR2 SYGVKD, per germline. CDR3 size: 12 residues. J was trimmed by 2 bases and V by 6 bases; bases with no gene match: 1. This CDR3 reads CAISQGAYEQYF. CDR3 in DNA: TGTGCCATCAGCCAGGGGGCCTACGAGCAGTACTTC.

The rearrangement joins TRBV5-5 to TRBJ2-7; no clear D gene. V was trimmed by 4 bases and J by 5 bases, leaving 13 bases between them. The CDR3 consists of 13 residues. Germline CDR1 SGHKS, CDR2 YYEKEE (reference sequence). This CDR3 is CASSPSGIHEQYF. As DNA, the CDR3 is TGTGCCAGCAGCCCCTCAGGAATCCACGAGCAGTACTTC. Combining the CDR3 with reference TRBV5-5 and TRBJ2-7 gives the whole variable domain DAGVTQSPTHLIKTRGQQVTLRCSPISGHKSVSWYQQVLGQGPQFIFQYYEKEERGRGNFPDRFSARQFPNYSSELNVNALLLGDSALYLCASSPSGIHEQYFGPGTRLTVT.

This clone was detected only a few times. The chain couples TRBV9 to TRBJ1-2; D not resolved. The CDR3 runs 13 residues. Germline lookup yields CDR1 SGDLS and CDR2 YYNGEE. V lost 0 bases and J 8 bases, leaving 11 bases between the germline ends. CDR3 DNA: TGTGCCAGCAGCGTAGAATTTACCCGGGGCTACACCTTC. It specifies CASSVEFTRGYTF.

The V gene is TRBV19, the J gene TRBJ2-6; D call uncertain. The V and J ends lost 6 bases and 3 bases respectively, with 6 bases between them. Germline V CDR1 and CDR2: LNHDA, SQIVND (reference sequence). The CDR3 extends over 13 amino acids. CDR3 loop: CASRVVGANVLTF. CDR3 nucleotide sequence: TGTGCCAGTAGAGTAGTTGGGGCCAACGTCCTGACTTTC.

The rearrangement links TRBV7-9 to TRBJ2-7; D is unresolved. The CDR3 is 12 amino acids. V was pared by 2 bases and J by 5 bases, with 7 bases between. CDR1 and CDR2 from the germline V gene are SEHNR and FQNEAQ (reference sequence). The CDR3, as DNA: TGTGCCAGCAGCTTAATGGGCGACGAGCAGTACTTC. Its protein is CASSLMGDEQYF.

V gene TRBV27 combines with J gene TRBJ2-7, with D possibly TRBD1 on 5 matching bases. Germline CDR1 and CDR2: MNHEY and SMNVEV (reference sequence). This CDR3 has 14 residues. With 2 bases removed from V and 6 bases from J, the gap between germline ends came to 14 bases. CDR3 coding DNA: TGTGCCAGCAGTTTAGAGGTCCAGGGCCGCGAGCAGTACTTC. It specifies CASSLEVQGREQYF.

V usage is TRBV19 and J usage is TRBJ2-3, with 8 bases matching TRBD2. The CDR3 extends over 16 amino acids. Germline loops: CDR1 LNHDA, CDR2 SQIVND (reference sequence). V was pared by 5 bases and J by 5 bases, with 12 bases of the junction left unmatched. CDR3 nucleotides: TGTGCCAGTAGTGGGGCGGTCGGGGGGGCCGAAGATACGCAGTATTTT. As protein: CASSGAVGGAEDTQYF.

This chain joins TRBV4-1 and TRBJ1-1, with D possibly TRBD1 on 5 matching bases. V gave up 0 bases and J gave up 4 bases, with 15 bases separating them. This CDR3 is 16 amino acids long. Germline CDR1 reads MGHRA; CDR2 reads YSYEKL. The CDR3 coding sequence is TGCGCCAGCAGCCAAGATCGGACGGGGGTTGGCACTGAAGCTTTCTTT. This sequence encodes CASSQDRTGVGTEAFF.

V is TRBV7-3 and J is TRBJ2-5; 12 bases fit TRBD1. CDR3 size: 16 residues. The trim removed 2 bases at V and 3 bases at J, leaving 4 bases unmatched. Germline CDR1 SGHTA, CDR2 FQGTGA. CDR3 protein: CASSLDGTGGEETQYF. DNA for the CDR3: TGTGCCAGCAGCTTAGACGGGACAGGGGGCGAAGAGACCCAGTACTTC.

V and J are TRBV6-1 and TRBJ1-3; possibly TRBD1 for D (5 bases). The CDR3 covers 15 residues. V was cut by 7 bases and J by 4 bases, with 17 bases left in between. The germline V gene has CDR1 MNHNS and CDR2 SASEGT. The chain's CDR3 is CASTAQGGPGNTIYF. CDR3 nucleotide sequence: TGTGCCAGCACCGCCCAGGGAGGTCCGGGAAACACCATATATTTT.

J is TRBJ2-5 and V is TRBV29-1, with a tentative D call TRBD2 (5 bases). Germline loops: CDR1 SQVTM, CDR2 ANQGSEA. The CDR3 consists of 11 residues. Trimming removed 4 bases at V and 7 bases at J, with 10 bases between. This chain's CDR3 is CSVAGSGTQYF. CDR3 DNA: TGCAGCGTTGCTGGGAGTGGGACCCAGTACTTC.

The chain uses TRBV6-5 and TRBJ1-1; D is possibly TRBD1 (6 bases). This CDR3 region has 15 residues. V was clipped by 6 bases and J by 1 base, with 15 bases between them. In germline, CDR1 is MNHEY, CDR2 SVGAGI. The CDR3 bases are TGTGCCAGCAGCCTCTCCTCCAGGGGGAACACTGAAGCTTTCTTT. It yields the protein CASSLSSRGNTEAFF.

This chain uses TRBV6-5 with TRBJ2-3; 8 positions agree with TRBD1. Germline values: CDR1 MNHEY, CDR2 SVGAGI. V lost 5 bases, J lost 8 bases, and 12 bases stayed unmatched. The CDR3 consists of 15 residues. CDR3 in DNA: TGTGCCAGCAGTCCAGGGGGCGGGGTAGCGTCTACGCAGTATTTT. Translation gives CASSPGGGVASTQYF.

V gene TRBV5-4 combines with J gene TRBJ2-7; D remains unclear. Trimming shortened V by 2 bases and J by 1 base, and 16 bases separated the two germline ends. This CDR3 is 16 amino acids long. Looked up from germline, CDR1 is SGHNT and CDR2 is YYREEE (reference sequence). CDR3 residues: CASSLVMVGESYEQYF. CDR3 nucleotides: TGTGCCAGCAGCTTAGTAATGGTTGGAGAGTCCTACGAGCAGTACTTC.

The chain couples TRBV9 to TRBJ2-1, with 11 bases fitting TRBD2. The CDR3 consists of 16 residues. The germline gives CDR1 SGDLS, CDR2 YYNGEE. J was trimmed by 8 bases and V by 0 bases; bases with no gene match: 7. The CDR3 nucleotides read TGTGCCAGCAGCGTAGTTTCTAGCGGGGGGCAGGATGAGCAGTTCTTC. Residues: CASSVVSSGGQDEQFF.

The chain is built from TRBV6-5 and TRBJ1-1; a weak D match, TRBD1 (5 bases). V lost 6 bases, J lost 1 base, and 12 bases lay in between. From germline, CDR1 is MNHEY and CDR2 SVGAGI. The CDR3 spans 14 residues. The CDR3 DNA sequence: TGTGCCAGCAGGTGGCAGGGATGGAACACTGAAGCTTTCTTT. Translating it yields CASRWQGWNTEAFF.

The CDR3 DNA reads as TGTGCCAGCAGCCCGGTCTCGTACGGCTATGGCTACACCTTC. This gives the protein CASSPVSYGYGYTF. The chain links TRBV11-2 to TRBJ1-2; D remains unclear. Trimming shortened V by 5 bases and J by 4 bases, and 14 bases separated the two germline ends. The CDR3 is made up of 14 amino acids. CDR1 is SGHAT, CDR2 FQNNGV, per germline.

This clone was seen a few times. In nucleotides, the CDR3 is TGTGCCAGCAGCCCCAGGGGGTCTGGAAACACCATATATTTT. This gives the protein CASSPRGSGNTIYF. The V and J genes are TRBV13 and TRBJ1-3; 7 nucleotides align to TRBD1. The CDR3 sequence is 14 residues long. From germline, CDR1 is PRHDT and CDR2 FYEKMQ (reference sequence). The trim removed 5 bases at V and 1 base at J, leaving 2 bases unmatched. Complete variable domain (other parts from reference TRBV13 and TRBJ1-3): AAGVIQSPRHLIKEKRETATLKCYPIPRHDTVYWYQQGPGQDPQFLISFYEKMQSDKGSIPDRFSAQQFSDYHSELNMSSLELGDSALYFCASSPRGSGNTIYFGEGSWLTVV.

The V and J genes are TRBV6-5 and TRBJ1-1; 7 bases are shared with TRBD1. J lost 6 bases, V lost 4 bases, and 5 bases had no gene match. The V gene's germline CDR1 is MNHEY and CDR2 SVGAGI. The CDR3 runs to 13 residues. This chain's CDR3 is CASSSTGASEAFF. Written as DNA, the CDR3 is TGTGCCAGCAGTTCCACAGGGGCCTCTGAAGCTTTCTTT.

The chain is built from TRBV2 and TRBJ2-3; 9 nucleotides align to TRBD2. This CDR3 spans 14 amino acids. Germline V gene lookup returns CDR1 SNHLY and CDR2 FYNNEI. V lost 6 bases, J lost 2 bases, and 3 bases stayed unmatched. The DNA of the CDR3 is TGTGCCAGCAGGCGGGGGGGCGTCACAGATACGCAGTATTTT. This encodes CASRRGGVTDTQYF.

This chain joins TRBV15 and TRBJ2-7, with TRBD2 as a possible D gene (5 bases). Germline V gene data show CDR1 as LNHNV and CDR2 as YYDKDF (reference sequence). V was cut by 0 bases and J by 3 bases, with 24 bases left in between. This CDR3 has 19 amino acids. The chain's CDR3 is CATSRDSPGGTGGIYEQYF. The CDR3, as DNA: TGTGCCACCAGCAGAGATTCTCCCGGAGGAACGGGCGGAATCTACGAGCAGTACTTC.

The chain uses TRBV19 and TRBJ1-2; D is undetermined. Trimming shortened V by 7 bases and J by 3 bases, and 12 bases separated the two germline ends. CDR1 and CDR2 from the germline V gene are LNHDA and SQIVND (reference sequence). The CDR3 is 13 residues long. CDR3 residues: CASTGGQYYGYTF. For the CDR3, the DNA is TGTGCCAGTACGGGAGGGCAATACTATGGCTACACCTTC.

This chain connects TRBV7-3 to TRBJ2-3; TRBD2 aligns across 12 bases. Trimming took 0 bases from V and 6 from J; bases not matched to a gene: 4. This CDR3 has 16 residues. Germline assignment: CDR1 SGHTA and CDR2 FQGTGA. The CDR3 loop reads CASSLTGTSGGDTQYF. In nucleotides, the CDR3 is TGTGCCAGCAGCTTAACGGGTACTAGCGGGGGGGATACGCAGTATTTT.